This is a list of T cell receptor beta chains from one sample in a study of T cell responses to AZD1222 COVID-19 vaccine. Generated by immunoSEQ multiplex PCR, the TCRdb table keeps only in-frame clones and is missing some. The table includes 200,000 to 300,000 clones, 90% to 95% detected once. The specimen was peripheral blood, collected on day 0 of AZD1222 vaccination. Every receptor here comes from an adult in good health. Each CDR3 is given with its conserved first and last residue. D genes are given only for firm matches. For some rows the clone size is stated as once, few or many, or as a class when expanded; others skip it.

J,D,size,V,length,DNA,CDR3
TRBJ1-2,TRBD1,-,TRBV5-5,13,TGTGCCAGCAGCTCCGGGACAGGGGATGGCTACACCTTC,CASSSGTGDGYTF
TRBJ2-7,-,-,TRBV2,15,TGTGCCAGCATTACAACTAGTCGAGGGGACTACGAGCAGTACTTC,CASITTSRGDYEQYF
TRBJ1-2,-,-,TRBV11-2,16,TGTGCCAGCAGCTTAAGCCGGGACATAGCTAACTATGGCTACACCTTC,CASSLSRDIANYGYTF
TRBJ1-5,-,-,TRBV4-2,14,TGTGCCAGCAGCCCTGTAGGAAGCAATCAGCCCCAGCATTTT,CASSPVGSNQPQHF
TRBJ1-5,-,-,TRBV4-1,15,TGCGCCAGCAGGACCGGGGACCTTAGCAATCAGCCCCAGCATTTT,CASRTGDLSNQPQHF
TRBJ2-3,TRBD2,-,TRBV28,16,TGTGCCAGCAGAGGACTAGCGGGGGGCCCCGCAGATACGCAGTATTTT,CASRGLAGGPADTQYF
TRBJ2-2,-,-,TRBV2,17,TGTGCCAGCAGCATAGACCCGGGACATCAGAACACCGGGGAGCTGTTTTTT,CASSIDPGHQNTGELFF
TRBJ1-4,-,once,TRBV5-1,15,TGCGCCAGCAGCTTGGTAGCTCAGGCTAATGAAAAACTGTTTTTT,CASSLVAQANEKLFF
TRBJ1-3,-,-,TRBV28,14,TGTGCCAGCACCCTAGGTCTTGGAGGAAACACCATATATTTT,CASTLGLGGNTIYF
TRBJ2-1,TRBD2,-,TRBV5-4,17,TGTGCCAGCAGCTTGGGACCCGGGACTAGCGGTTACAATGAGCAGTTCTTC,CASSLGPGTSGYNEQFF
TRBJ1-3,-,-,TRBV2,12,TGTGCCAGCAGGGGCCCCGGAAACACCATATATTTT,CASRGPGNTIYF
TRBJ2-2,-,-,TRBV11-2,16,TGTGCCAGCAGCTTAGGTAGAGGGGCCGGTACCGGGGAGCTGTTTTTT,CASSLGRGAGTGELFF
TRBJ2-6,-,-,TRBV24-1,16,TGTGCCACCAGTGATCCGGGGCGCTCTGGGGCCAACGTCCTGACTTTC,CATSDPGRSGANVLTF
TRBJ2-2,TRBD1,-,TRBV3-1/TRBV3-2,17,TGTGCCAGCAGCCAAGATGGGACAGGCGACTACACCGGGGAGCTGTTTTTT,CASSQDGTGDYTGELFF
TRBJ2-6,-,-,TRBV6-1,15,TGTGCCAGCAGTGAACTTCACACTGGGGCCAACGTCCTGACTTTC,CASSELHTGANVLTF
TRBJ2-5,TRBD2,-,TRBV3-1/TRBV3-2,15,TGTGCCAGCAGCCAAGTTCCAGCGGGGGTAGAGACCCAGTACTTC,CASSQVPAGVETQYF
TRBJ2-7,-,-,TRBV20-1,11,TGCAGTCCCCAGGGGAAATACGAGCAGTACTTC,CSPQGKYEQYF
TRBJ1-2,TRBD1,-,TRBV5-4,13,TGTGCCAGCAGCACGGGACAGGGGTATGGCTACACCTTC,CASSTGQGYGYTF
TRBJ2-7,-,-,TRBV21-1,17,TGTGCCAGCAGCAAAGAGAATCTTAGGCACACCTCCTACGAGCAGTACTTC,CASSKENLRHTSYEQYF
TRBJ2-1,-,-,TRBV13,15,TGTGCCAGCAGCCCAGGGGCGGGGTGGGGCAATGAGCAGTTCTTC,CASSPGAGWGNEQFF
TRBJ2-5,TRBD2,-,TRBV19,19,TGTGCCAGTAGCCCTAAGGCGGGGGGGCCGCAAAGTGGCCAAGAGACCCAGTACTTC,CASSPKAGGPQSGQETQYF
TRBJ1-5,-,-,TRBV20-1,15,TGCAGTGCTAGTATGCTTCAGGGAGAAAGTCAGCCCCAGCATTTT,CSASMLQGESQPQHF
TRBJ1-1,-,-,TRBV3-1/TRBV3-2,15,TGTGCCAGCAGCCAAGCCTCCGGGACGATAACTGAAGCTTTCTTT,CASSQASGTITEAFF
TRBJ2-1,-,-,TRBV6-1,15,TGTGCCAGCAGTGAATTGCGGGTCAGGTACAATGAGCAGTTCTTC,CASSELRVRYNEQFF
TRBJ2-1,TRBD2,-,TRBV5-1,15,TGCGCCAGCATCCATTCTAGCGGGCCGTACAATGAGCAGTTCTTC,CASIHSSGPYNEQFF
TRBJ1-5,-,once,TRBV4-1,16,TGCGCCAGCAGCCAAGACGTTACAGGGCGGCATCAGCCCCAGCATTTT,CASSQDVTGRHQPQHF
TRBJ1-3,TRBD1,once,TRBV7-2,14,TGTGCCAGCAGCACTGACAGGGGTGGAAACACCATATATTTT,CASSTDRGGNTIYF
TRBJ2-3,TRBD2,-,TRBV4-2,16,TGTGCCAGCAGCCAAGATCGGAGCGGGGGGGCGGATACGCAGTATTTT,CASSQDRSGGADTQYF
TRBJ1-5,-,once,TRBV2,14,TGTGCCAGCAGTTCCGTCACGAGTAGTCAGCCCCAGCATTTT,CASSSVTSSQPQHF
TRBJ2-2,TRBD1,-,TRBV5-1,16,TGCGCCAGCAGCGCCGGACTGGACAGGGCCCCCGGGGAGCTGTTTTTT,CASSAGLDRAPGELFF
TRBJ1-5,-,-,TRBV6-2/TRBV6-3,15,TGTGCCAGCAGTTCACTGGACAGACTCAATCAGCCCCAGCATTTT,CASSSLDRLNQPQHF
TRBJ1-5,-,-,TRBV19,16,TGTGCCAGTAGCCCGGACGCCCGACGCAGCAATCAGCCCCAGCATTTT,CASSPDARRSNQPQHF
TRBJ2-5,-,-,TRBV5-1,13,TGCGCCAGCAGTCAGGACAGCCAAGAGACCCAGTACTTC,CASSQDSQETQYF
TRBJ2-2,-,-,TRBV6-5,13,TGTGCCAGCAGCAGGAGACTCGAAGGGGAGCTGTTTTTT,CASSRRLEGELFF
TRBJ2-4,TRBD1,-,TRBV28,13,TGTGCCACCGGGGGACAGGGGGCGAACATTCAGTACTTC,CATGGQGANIQYF
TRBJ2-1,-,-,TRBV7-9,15,TGTGCCAGCAGCCACAAGGTGAGCTCCTACAATGAGCAGTTCTTC,CASSHKVSSYNEQFF
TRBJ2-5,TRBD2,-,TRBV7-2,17,TGTGCCAGCAGCTTGAGAGGACTAGCGGCTTTACAAGAGACCCAGTACTTC,CASSLRGLAALQETQYF
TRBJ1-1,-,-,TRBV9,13,TGTGCCAGCAGCGCCTCGGGGGACACTGAAGCTTTCTTT,CASSASGDTEAFF
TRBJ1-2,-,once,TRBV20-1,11,TGCAGTGCTAGAGAAGGGAGGGGCTACACCTTC,CSAREGRGYTF
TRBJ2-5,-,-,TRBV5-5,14,TGTGCCAGCAGCGTTACAGGGTTTGAAGAGACCCAGTACTTC,CASSVTGFEETQYF
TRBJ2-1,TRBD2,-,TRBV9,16,TGTGCCAGCAGCGTAGTATTAGCGGGAGCTTCTAATGAGCAGTTCTTC,CASSVVLAGASNEQFF
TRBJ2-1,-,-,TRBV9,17,TGTGCCAGCAGCGTAGGGGGCCGGGACTCCTCCTACAATGAGCAGTTCTTC,CASSVGGRDSSYNEQFF
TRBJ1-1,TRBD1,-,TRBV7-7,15,TGTGCTAGCAGGTTCACAGGGGAGGTAATCACTGAAGCTTTCTTT,CASRFTGEVITEAFF
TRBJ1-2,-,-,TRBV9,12,TGTGCCAGCAGCCCACGTGGGGATGGCTACACCTTC,CASSPRGDGYTF